This T cell receptor (beta chain) was recorded in a study of blood T cell repertoires in COVID-19. Study-level information: The cDNA or gDNA used as material had been derived from T cells, B-cell-depleted T cells, or PBMCs.

The CDR3 runs to 13 residues. The V gene lost 7 bases and the J gene lost 6 bases, with 15 bases spanning the gap. The germline V gene encodes CDR1 MNHEY and CDR2 SVGAGI. Clones were read by immunoSEQ multiplex PCR, and TCRdb kept only the in-frame ones, dropping some. The table records 180,000 or so clones, over 70% of them present only once. The chain uses TRBV6-5 and TRBJ1-2; D might be TRBD1 (5 bases). The specimen was PBMCs or T cells enriched from blood (not recorded which). This TCR derives from a man aged 50 to 60 who had recovered from COVID-19. CDR3 coding DNA: TGTGCCAGCACCAGGGTGGGTACGGATGGCTACACCTTC. Amino acids: CASTRVGTDGYTF.